The TCR beta chain under discussion was sequenced for a study of blood T cells in healthy people across ages. Germline lookup yields CDR1 KGHDR and CDR2 SFDVKD. The CDR3 runs to 16 residues. Trimming cost V 4 bases and J 4 bases; bases outside gene matches: 3. Next came a second PCR, run for about 7 to 12 cycles, which used a sample-barcoded 5' primer along with a J-beta primer mix. A minimum of 3 million CDR3-containing paired-end reads was obtained for each sample. TCRdb passed the 5' RACE reads through MiXCR, listing each CDR3 protein once. The sample holds more than 800,000 distinct CDR3 sequences; 35% to 55% are singletons and the top ten take approximately 20%. As concerns this clonotype: Its antigen is undetermined.

Points from the study as a whole: No one knew whether donors had CMV, which possibly confounded expanded clonotype changes.

Healthy Caucasian individuals from Russia aged about 6 to 95 served as donors. Extractions gave at least 5.5 micrograms of total RNA per sample. The V call is TRBV24-1, the J call TRBJ2-5; 15 bases fit TRBD2. The TCR sequence derives from a woman aged 55-69 years in good health. The sample consisted of blood. CDR3: CATSDPGLAGGETQYF. As DNA, the CDR3 is TGTGCCACCAGTGACCCGGGACTAGCGGGAGGAGAGACCCAGTACTTC.